A selection of T cell receptor beta chains follows, all from one sample in a study of shared clonotypes between healthy human individuals. Sequencing was performed with immunoSEQ multiplex PCR; in TCRdb, only in-frame clones are kept and a portion is missing. The table records 2 million to 2.5 million clones, 85% to 95% of them present only once. The sequenced material came from naive CD8+ T cells sorted from blood. These receptors came from a young man in good health. The CDR3 runs from the conserved cysteine through the conserved F or W. D genes are given only for firm matches. Not every row has a clone size; where given, it reads once, few, many or a size class.

v_call	d_call	j_call	clone_size	cdr3_nt	cdr3_aa
TRBV19	NA	TRBJ2-1	NA	TGTGCCACCTCCCTCTGGGGAGACAATGAGCAGTTCTTC	CATSLWGDNEQFF
TRBV6-5	NA	TRBJ2-2	NA	TGTGCCAGCAGTTACTCAGCTAGCGAAACCGGGGAGCTGTTTTTT	CASSYSASETGELFF
TRBV30	TRBD1	TRBJ2-1	NA	TGTGCCTGGAGTGTAGACAGGGCGGATGAGCAGTTCTTC	CAWSVDRADEQFF
TRBV7-6	NA	TRBJ1-1	NA	TGTGCCAGCAGCTTAGGACGCGGGATCGTCCAAATAGCTTTCTTT	CASSLGRGIVQIAFF
TRBV5-4	TRBD1	TRBJ2-1	NA	TGTGCCAGCAGCCCCCCCGGGACAGGGCCTTACAATGAGCAGTTCTTC	CASSPPGTGPYNEQFF
TRBV19	NA	TRBJ1-4	few	TGTGCCAGTAATCGTCGACCAAGTGAGGAAAAACTGTTTTTT	CASNRRPSEEKLFF
TRBV6-6	NA	TRBJ1-3	once	TGTGCCAGCAGTTGGAATTGGGACACTGGTCTGGACACCATATATTTT	CASSWNWDTGLDTIYF
TRBV4-1	TRBD2	TRBJ2-5	NA	TGCGCCAGCAGCCAAGATAACGGGACTAGCGGGGGGAAAGGGGGAGAGACCCAGTACTTC	CASSQDNGTSGGKGGETQYF
TRBV7-9	NA	TRBJ1-2	NA	TGTGCCAGCAGCTTAGTCACAGACAGCCCAAGAGGTGGCTACACCTTC	CASSLVTDSPRGGYTF
TRBV7-9	NA	TRBJ2-7	NA	TGTGCCAGCAGCTTATCATTTGGATTCGAGGACTACGAGCAGTACTTC	CASSLSFGFEDYEQYF
TRBV7-8	TRBD1	TRBJ1-5	NA	TGTGCCAGCAGCCAACAGGGGTACAGCAATCAGCCCCAGCATTTT	CASSQQGYSNQPQHF
TRBV2	NA	TRBJ2-2	NA	TGTGCCAGCAGTGAAGACGTGGGAACCGGGGAGCTGTTTTTT	CASSEDVGTGELFF
TRBV11-2	TRBD2	TRBJ2-5	once	TGTGCCAGCAGCCGTTGGGGGGAGGGACAAGAGACCCAGTACTTC	CASSRWGEGQETQYF
TRBV27	NA	TRBJ1-1	NA	TGTGCCAGCAGTTTACCAGGGGTAAACACTGAAGCTTTCTTT	CASSLPGVNTEAFF
TRBV29-1	NA	TRBJ2-7	NA	TGCAGCGCTCTACCATCCAGGGAGTTTGGTTTCGAGCAGTACTTC	CSALPSREFGFEQYF
TRBV2	TRBD2	TRBJ2-3	NA	TGTGCCAGCAGTGATAGCGGGGCGACAGATACGCAGTATTTT	CASSDSGATDTQYF
TRBV27	TRBD2	TRBJ2-1	NA	TGTGCCAGCAGCCCAGTGGTTAGCGGGAGAGGTGAGCAGTTCTTC	CASSPVVSGRGEQFF
TRBV9	NA	TRBJ1-1	NA	TGTGCCAGTGGAAGGGATAACACTGAAGCTTTCTTT	CASGRDNTEAFF
TRBV11-2	TRBD2	TRBJ2-7	NA	TGTGCCAGCAGCTTAATGGGTAGCGGGAGTTACGAGCAGTACTTC	CASSLMGSGSYEQYF
TRBV27	NA	TRBJ1-2	NA	TGTGCCAGCAGCTCCAGGGCCCACTATGGCTACACCTTC	CASSSRAHYGYTF
TRBV5-1	NA	TRBJ2-7	NA	TGCGCCAGCAGCTTGGTTGACCCCTACGAGCAGTACTTC	CASSLVDPYEQYF
TRBV27	NA	TRBJ2-7	NA	TGTGCCAGCAGTTTACTGTCCGGGAACGGGGTCTACGAGCAGTACTTC	CASSLLSGNGVYEQYF
TRBV4-1	NA	TRBJ2-7	NA	TGCGCCAGCAGCCAAGATCTTGCAAGCGGGTACGAGCAGTACTTC	CASSQDLASGYEQYF
TRBV6-5	NA	TRBJ1-1	NA	TGTGCCAGCAGCCTTGCCATGAACACTGAAGCTTTCTTT	CASSLAMNTEAFF
TRBV4-1	NA	TRBJ2-1	NA	TGCGCCAGCAGCCACAAGGATAGCAATGAGCAGTTCTTC	CASSHKDSNEQFF
TRBV7-6	NA	TRBJ2-7	once	TGTGCCAGCAGCTTAGGTGACAGTACCTCCTACGAGCAGTACTTC	CASSLGDSTSYEQYF
TRBV4-1	NA	TRBJ2-7	NA	TGCGCCAGCAGCCAAGATGGGGCGGCAAACTACGAGCAGTACTTC	CASSQDGAANYEQYF
TRBV4-1	TRBD1	TRBJ1-2	NA	TGCGCCAGCAGCCAAGAAGCGGGACAGGGCCTATACTATGGCTACACCTTC	CASSQEAGQGLYYGYTF
TRBV27	TRBD1	TRBJ1-6	NA	TGTGCCAGCAGTACTGGACAGGGTTATAATTCACCCCTCCACTTT	CASSTGQGYNSPLHF
TRBV28	NA	TRBJ2-1	NA	TGTGCCAGCAGTTCAGGGTACCAATACAATGAGCAGTTCTTC	CASSSGYQYNEQFF
TRBV10-1	NA	TRBJ2-5	once	TGCGCCAGCAGTGACGTTTCTGGACTGAAACAAGAGACCCAGTACTTC	CASSDVSGLKQETQYF
TRBV28	NA	TRBJ1-3	NA	TGTGCCAGCAGTTTGCATCCGACCGGTGAGGTCAACACCATATATTTT	CASSLHPTGEVNTIYF
TRBV25-1	TRBD2	TRBJ2-7	few	TGTGCCAGCAGTGAATTTGCGGGGGGGCCCGGGGAGCAGTACTTC	CASSEFAGGPGEQYF
TRBV4-3	TRBD2	TRBJ2-5	NA	TGCGCCAGCAGCCAAGGACTAGCGGGATCCGAAGAAGAGACCCAGTACTTC	CASSQGLAGSEEETQYF
TRBV11-2	NA	TRBJ1-4	NA	TGTGCCAGCAGCTTAGATCGGGTCCTCTTCCCCCACGGACTGTTTTTT	CASSLDRVLFPHGLFF
TRBV5-6	TRBD1	TRBJ1-1	NA	TGTGCCAGCAGCCCGGGGACAGGCTTTAACACTGAAGCTTTCTTT	CASSPGTGFNTEAFF
TRBV29-1	NA	TRBJ2-6	NA	TGCAGCGTTGTGCCCCCGTTGGGGGCGCCCGGGGCCAACGTCCTGACTTTC	CSVVPPLGAPGANVLTF
TRBV13	NA	TRBJ1-4	NA	TGTGCCAGCAGCGGGCTCCGAGGTAGTGAAAAACTGTTTTTT	CASSGLRGSEKLFF
TRBV19	TRBD2	TRBJ2-2	NA	TGTGCCAGTAGTAGGACTAGCGGTAACACCGGGGAGCTGTTTTTT	CASSRTSGNTGELFF
TRBV29-1	NA	TRBJ2-3	once	TGCAGCGTTGAATGGGAGAGGGAATGGGGTAGCGGCAGCACAGATACGCAGTATTTT	CSVEWEREWGSGSTDTQYF
TRBV10-3	NA	TRBJ2-1	NA	TGTGCCTCAAGAAGAGGTTCCGGCTCCTACAATGAGCAGTTCTTC	CASRRGSGSYNEQFF
TRBV20-1	NA	TRBJ1-1	NA	TGCAGTGTGGCGGCGAACACTGAAGCTTTCTTT	CSVAANTEAFF
TRBV9	NA	TRBJ1-1	NA	TGTGCCAGCAGCGGAACGGGTACCGAAGCTTTCTTT	CASSGTGTEAFF
TRBV7-9	NA	TRBJ2-5	NA	TGTGCCAGCAGCTTAGAGGGTTTAGCGGACGGGAAGACCCAGTACTTC	CASSLEGLADGKTQYF
TRBV27	TRBD1	TRBJ1-2	NA	TGTGCCAGCAGTCTGACAGGGAACTATGGCTACACCTTC	CASSLTGNYGYTF
TRBV11-2	NA	TRBJ2-1	NA	TGTGCCAGCAGCTCATCACGTAGCCATGAGCAGTTCTTC	CASSSSRSHEQFF
TRBV4-3	NA	TRBJ2-2	NA	TGCGCCAGCAGCCCTAGAAGGACTCTTTTCACCGGGGAGCTGTTTTTT	CASSPRRTLFTGELFF
TRBV4-1	TRBD2	TRBJ2-1	NA	TGCGCCAGCAGCCACGTTCTAGCGGCCTACAATGAGCAGTTCTTC	CASSHVLAAYNEQFF
TRBV5-1	NA	TRBJ2-7	NA	TGCGCCAGCAGCCCCTGGGACGGCGCCTACGAGCAGTACTTC	CASSPWDGAYEQYF
TRBV6-6	TRBD2	TRBJ2-7	NA	TGTGCCAGCAGCTCCCGGCGGGAGGGGTCCTACGAGCAGTACTTC	CASSSRREGSYEQYF
TRBV7-9	TRBD2	TRBJ2-7	NA	TGTGCCAGCAGCTCGACTAGCGGATACGAGCAGTACTTC	CASSSTSGYEQYF
TRBV29-1	NA	TRBJ2-2	NA	TGCAGCGTTGAATTTCCGGGCGGACTCACCGGGGAGCTGTTTTTT	CSVEFPGGLTGELFF
TRBV6-5	TRBD1	TRBJ1-1	NA	TGTGCCAGCGCAGGGGGCACTGAAGCTTTCTTT	CASAGGTEAFF
TRBV4-1	NA	TRBJ1-4	NA	TGCGCCAGCAGCCGCCGCGGGGCAGACTATGAAAAACTGTTTTTT	CASSRRGADYEKLFF
TRBV13	NA	TRBJ2-7	NA	TGTGCCAGCAGTCGGACTGCCGGGGACGAGCAGTACTTC	CASSRTAGDEQYF
TRBV15	NA	TRBJ1-2	NA	TGTGCCACCAGCAGAGATCGGGGGGCCTCCGTCTATGGCTACACCTTC	CATSRDRGASVYGYTF